Following are 18 T cell receptor beta chains from one sample sequenced in a study of blood T cell repertoires in COVID-19. Repertoires were generated with immunoSEQ multiplex PCR, while TCRdb's copy carries only in-frame clones and drops some. The sample has tens of thousands of clones; 85% are singletons. Sequenced input: peripheral blood. The origin of the receptors is a human donor in a cohort sampled during active COVID-19.

The rearrangement uses TRBV19 and TRBJ1-5; TRBD1 is a possible D gene (5 bases). Trimming took off 5 bases at V and 2 bases at J, with 10 bases between the two ends. The CDR3 runs 14 residues. The germline V gene has CDR1 LNHDA and CDR2 SQIVND (reference sequence). Here the CDR3 DNA reads TGTGCCAGTAGTTGGGGGACTGGCAATCAGCCCCAGCATTTT. This gives the protein CASSWGTGNQPQHF.

V and J are TRBV15 and TRBJ1-1; TRBD1 matches 9 bases. Germline lookup yields CDR1 LNHNV and CDR2 YYDKDF (reference sequence). This CDR3 region has 15 residues. The junction had 8 bases not matched to a gene; V was cut back by 8 bases and J by 1 base. CDR3 nucleotides: TGTGCCACCCAAAGGACAGGGGCCCCGAACACTGAAGCTTTCTTT. Translated: CATQRTGAPNTEAFF.

The chain recombines TRBV7-8 with TRBJ1-3; D gene unclear. The germline V and J ends were trimmed by 0 bases and 7 bases, with 10 bases remaining between them. Per germline, CDR1 SGHVS and CDR2 FQNEAQ. The CDR3 contains 14 residues. CDR3 region: CASSLAPSRNTIYF. The CDR3 DNA sequence: TGTGCCAGCAGCTTAGCGCCCAGTCGTAACACCATATATTTT. Drawing the rest from reference TRBV7-8 and TRBJ1-3, the complete variable domain is GAGVSQSPRYKVAKRGQDVALRCDPISGHVSLFWYQQALGQGPEFLTYFQNEAQLDKSGLPSDRFFAERPEGSVSTLKIQRTQQEDSAVYLCASSLAPSRNTIYFGEGSWLTVV.

CDR3 coding DNA: TGCGCCAGCAGCTTGGTGGGTGGGAGGGAAGAGACCCAGTACTTC. Protein sequence: CASSLVGGREETQYF. The J gene is TRBJ2-5, the V gene TRBV5-1; 7 bases fit TRBD2. J lost 3 bases, V lost 0 bases, and 5 bases had no gene match. The CDR3 contains 15 residues. CDR1 SGHRS and CDR2 YFSETQ come from the germline V gene. The variable domain in full, completed from reference TRBV5-1 and TRBJ2-5, reads KAGVTQTPRYLIKTRGQQVTLSCSPISGHRSVSWYQQTPGQGLQFLFEYFSETQRNKGNFPGRFSGRQFSNSRSEMNVSTLELGDSALYLCASSLVGGREETQYFGPGTRLLVL.

The chain is built from TRBV10-1 and TRBJ2-1, with 14 bases that match TRBD2. Unmatched junction bases numbered 13, after V lost 4 bases and J lost 8 bases. The CDR3 covers 18 residues. Germline V lookup: CDR1 WNHNN, CDR2 SYGVQD (reference sequence). CDR3 nucleotides: TGCGCCAGCAGTGGACCGGGACTAGCGGGAGTCCCCATGGATGAGCAGTTCTTC. Protein: CASSGPGLAGVPMDEQFF.

The chain couples TRBV5-1 to TRBJ2-3; the match to TRBD2 covers 7 bases. Germline CDR1 reads SGHRS; CDR2 reads YFSETQ. Trimming at V came to 4 bases and at J to 2 bases, leaving 10 bases not matched to a gene. The CDR3 runs to 16 residues. The CDR3: CASSTGRRVITDTQYF. The CDR3 nucleotides are TGCGCCAGCAGCACCGGGAGGCGAGTTATCACAGATACGCAGTATTTT. Variable domain in full (rest from reference TRBV5-1 and TRBJ2-3): KAGVTQTPRYLIKTRGQQVTLSCSPISGHRSVSWYQQTPGQGLQFLFEYFSETQRNKGNFPGRFSGRQFSNSRSEMNVSTLELGDSALYLCASSTGRRVITDTQYFGPGTRLTVL.

V is TRBV6-4 and J is TRBJ1-5; the D gene is possibly TRBD1 (5 bases). The V gene's germline CDR1 is MRHNA and CDR2 SNTAGT. CDR3 length equals 13 residues. V lost 4 bases and J 3 bases, leaving 7 bases between the germline ends. The CDR3 bases are TGTGCCAGCAGTGGACAGCCCAATCAGCCCCAGCATTTT. Protein: CASSGQPNQPQHF.

The chain has TRBV28 and TRBJ1-2, with TRBD1 matching 11 bases. In germline, CDR1 is MDHEN, CDR2 SYDVKM. Trimming removed 4 bases from V and 4 bases from J; junction bases left unmatched: 11. The CDR3 totals 17 residues. CDR3 DNA sequence: TGTGCCAGCAGTTCGGGACAGGGGGACTATAGACGCTATGGCTACACCTTC. Translated: CASSSGQGDYRRYGYTF.

The V and J genes are TRBV10-3 and TRBJ2-5, with 7 bases matching TRBD2. The germline CDR1 and CDR2 sequences are ENHRY and SYGVKD. Trimming removed 0 bases from V and 4 bases from J; junction bases left unmatched: 11. This CDR3 region has 17 residues. The CDR3 DNA reads as TGTGCCATCAGTGAGTCGGGGAGCGGGGAGAGAAGAGAGACCCAGTACTTC. This gives the protein CAISESGSGERRETQYF.

This chain joins TRBV7-9 and TRBJ1-4, with a tentative D call TRBD1 (6 bases). The germline V gene has CDR1 SEHNR and CDR2 FQNEAQ (reference sequence). V was shortened by 11 bases and J by 5 bases, with 15 bases between the two germline ends. This CDR3 spans 13 amino acids. The CDR3 protein is CAGRRTVNEKLFF. DNA for the CDR3: TGTGCCGGACGCAGGACAGTGAATGAAAAACTGTTTTTT.

The rearrangement links TRBV29-1 to TRBJ2-1; 15 bases align to TRBD2. Losses at the gene ends were 6 bases for V and 9 bases for J; bases not matched to a gene: 6. In germline, CDR1 is SQVTM, CDR2 ANQGSEA. This CDR3 has 14 amino acids. CDR3 DNA: TGCAGCGTAAGAGGACTAGCGGGAGGGGGTGAGCAGTTCTTC. Amino acid sequence: CSVRGLAGGGEQFF.

The CDR3 sequence: CASSSPGLAGGPGELFF. CDR3 nucleotide sequence: TGTGCCAGCAGTTCCCCAGGACTAGCGGGAGGTCCAGGGGAGCTGTTTTTT. The genes are TRBV28 and TRBJ2-2, with 14 bases identical to TRBD2. The CDR3 has 17 residues. Germline V lookup: CDR1 MDHEN, CDR2 SYDVKM. Trimming removed 4 bases from V and 8 bases from J; junction bases left unmatched: 9.

This rearrangement joins TRBV24-1 to TRBJ2-5, with unresolved D. From germline, CDR1 is KGHDR and CDR2 SFDVKD. The V gene lost 3 bases and the J gene lost 5 bases, with 15 bases spanning the gap. The CDR3 runs 15 residues. The DNA of the CDR3 is TGTGCCACCAGTGATCCCGGTGGCGACGGGGAGACCCAGTACTTC. Encoded protein: CATSDPGGDGETQYF.

The genes are TRBV18 and TRBJ1-5; D is ambiguous. V was shortened by 3 bases and J by 3 bases, with 6 bases between the two germline ends. The CDR3 contains 13 residues. Germline V gene lookup returns CDR1 KGHSH and CDR2 LQKENI. In nucleotides, the CDR3 is TGTGCCAGCTCACCGGTACACAATCAGCCCCAGCATTTT. Translated: CASSPVHNQPQHF. The whole variable domain, remainder taken from reference TRBV18 and TRBJ1-5, is NAGVMQNPRHLVRRRGQEARLRCSPMKGHSHVYWYRQLPEEGLKFMVYLQKENIIDESGMPKERFSAEFPKEGPSILRIQQVVRGDSAAYFCASSPVHNQPQHFGDGTRLSIL.

The rearrangement links TRBV11-2 to TRBJ2-2, with 10 bases aligning to TRBD2. The CDR3 contains 15 residues. The V and J ends lost 5 bases and 1 base, in that order; junction bases with no gene match: 1. Germline CDR1 and CDR2: SGHAT and FQNNGV. The CDR3 DNA reads as TGTGCCAGCAGCCCTAGCGGGAGGAACACCGGGGAGCTGTTTTTT. The encoded protein is CASSPSGRNTGELFF.

This clone occurred once. This chain joins TRBV7-6 and TRBJ2-7; 7 bases map to TRBD1. CDR3 length equals 13 residues. With 3 bases clipped from V and 3 bases from J, the junction kept 2 bases outside the gene matches. Germline V gene data show CDR1 as SGHVS and CDR2 as FNYEAQ. The CDR3 is CASSLDRFYEQYF. CDR3 coding DNA: TGTGCCAGCAGCTTGGACAGGTTCTACGAGCAGTACTTC.

This chain links TRBV2 with TRBJ2-1; 8 bases align to TRBD2. Germline CDR1 is SNHLY and CDR2 is FYNNEI. The CDR3 is 14 residues long. The junction had 8 bases not matched to a gene; V was cut back by 7 bases and J by 6 bases. CDR3 bases: TGTGCCAGCACCGGGACTAGGTCGGTCAATGAGCAGTTCTTC. This encodes CASTGTRSVNEQFF.

This chain connects TRBV10-1 to TRBJ2-1; tentatively, D is TRBD2 (6 bases). Trimming stripped 5 bases from V and 7 bases from J, with 18 bases between. CDR1 WNHNN and CDR2 SYGVQD come from the germline V gene (reference sequence). This CDR3 has 15 residues. This chain's CDR3 is CASSFPGSALNEQFF. DNA for the CDR3: TGCGCCAGCAGTTTTCCCGGGAGCGCCTTGAATGAGCAGTTCTTC.